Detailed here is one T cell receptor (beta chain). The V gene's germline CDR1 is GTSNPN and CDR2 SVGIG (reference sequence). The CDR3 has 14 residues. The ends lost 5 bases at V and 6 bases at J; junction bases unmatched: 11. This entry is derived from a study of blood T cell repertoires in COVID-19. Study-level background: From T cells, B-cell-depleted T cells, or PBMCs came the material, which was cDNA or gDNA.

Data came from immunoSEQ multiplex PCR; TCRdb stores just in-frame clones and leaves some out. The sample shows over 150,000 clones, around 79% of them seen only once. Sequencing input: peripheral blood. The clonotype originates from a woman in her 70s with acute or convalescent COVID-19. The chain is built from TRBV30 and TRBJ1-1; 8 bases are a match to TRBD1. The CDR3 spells CAWFDRGRGSEAFF. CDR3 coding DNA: TGTGCCTGGTTTGACAGGGGCAGGGGGTCTGAAGCTTTCTTT. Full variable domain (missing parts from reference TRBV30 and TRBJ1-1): SQTIHQWPATLVQPVGSPLSLECTVEGTSNPNLYWYRQAAGRGLQLLFYSVGIGQISSEVPQNLSASRPQDRQFILSSKKLLLSDSGFYLCAWFDRGRGSEAFFGQGTRLTVV.